This TCR beta chain emerged from a study of cytomegalovirus exposure and HLA in healthy donors. The study, taken as a whole, reports: TCR beta V segments were, for the most part, productive about 87% or about 30% of the time in an earlier analysis. The availability of immune exposure information extended only to CMV serostatus. Accurate HLA-A and HLA-B prediction from TCR beta sequences was reported for most subjects.

PCR was performed using 60 Vbeta and 13 Jbeta primers. The repertoire was sequenced with immunoSEQ multiplex PCR; TCRdb's copy has only in-frame clones and lacks some. The sample records some 140,000 clones, over 50% being singletons. The CDR3 totals 14 residues. Germline V gene sequence: CDR1 WSHSY, CDR2 SAAADI. With 5 bases removed from V and 1 base from J, the gap between germline ends came to 9 bases. Points on this clone: Its antigen is still unknown.

The chain links TRBV10-2 to TRBJ2-4, with D maybe TRBD1 (6 bases). The TCR originated in a human donor in good health. Sequenced: PBMCs. The CDR3 DNA reads TGCGCCAGCAGTAGGACAGCGGCCAAAAACATTCAGTACTTC. It translates to CASSRTAAKNIQYF.